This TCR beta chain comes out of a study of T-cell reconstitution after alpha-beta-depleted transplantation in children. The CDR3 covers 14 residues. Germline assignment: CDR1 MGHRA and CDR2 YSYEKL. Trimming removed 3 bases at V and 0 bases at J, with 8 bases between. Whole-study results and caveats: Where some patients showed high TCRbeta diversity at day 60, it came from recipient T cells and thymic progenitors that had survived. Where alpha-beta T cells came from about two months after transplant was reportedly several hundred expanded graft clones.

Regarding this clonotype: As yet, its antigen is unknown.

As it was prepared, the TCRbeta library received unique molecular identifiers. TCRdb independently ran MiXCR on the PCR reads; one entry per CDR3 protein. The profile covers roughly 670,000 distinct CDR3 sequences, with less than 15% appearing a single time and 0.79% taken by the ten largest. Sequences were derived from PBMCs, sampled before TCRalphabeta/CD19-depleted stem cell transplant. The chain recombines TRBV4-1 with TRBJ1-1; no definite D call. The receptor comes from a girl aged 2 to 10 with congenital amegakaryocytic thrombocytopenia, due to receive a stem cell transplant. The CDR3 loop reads CASSHPAMNTEAFF. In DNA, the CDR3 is TGCGCCAGCAGCCATCCTGCAATGAACACTGAAGCTTTCTTT.